This T cell receptor beta chain comes out of a study of neoadjuvant anti-PD-1 for oral cavity cancer. On the study more broadly: Patients mostly received three to four biweekly nivolumab doses at 3 mg/kg before surgery. Patients without progression got a fourth dose around day 43.

Survey sequencing of tumors mostly used 4.5 to 5 ug DNA, two replicates. Measured with immunoSEQ multiplex PCR; TCRdb has only the in-frame clones, and not every one. The sample lists some 6,600 clones, over 35% occurring once. Regarding this clone: What it binds is not known.

From germline, CDR1 is WNHNN and CDR2 SYGVQD (reference sequence). CDR3 length: 15 amino acids. Trimming took 3 bases from V and 8 from J, leaving 18 bases between them. Overall study results and limits: Higher pretreatment blood Treg/Th17 ratios correlated with higher pretreatment blood and lower post-treatment tumor TCRbeta clonality.

This sample comprised tumor tissue, obtained before nivolumab (anti-PD-1) treatment. The receptor comes from a person between 35 and 79 years old with oral cavity squamous cell carcinoma. The rearrangement uses TRBV10-1 and TRBJ2-3, with TRBD2 as a possible D gene (7 bases). The CDR3 is CASSDGSGARGTQYF. The CDR3 DNA sequence: TGCGCCAGCAGTGATGGGAGCGGGGCCAGGGGTACGCAGTATTTT.